This record concerns one T cell receptor (beta chain) sequence. V gave up 4 bases and J gave up 8 bases, with 15 bases separating them. The CDR3 covers 14 residues. Germline loops: CDR1 SGHRS, CDR2 YFSETQ. The source of the sample is a study of blood T cell repertoires in COVID-19. Sequencing was performed with immunoSEQ multiplex PCR; in TCRdb, only in-frame clones are kept and a portion is missing. The sample holds about 80,000 clones, around 69% seen once. The sequenced material came from peripheral blood. The chain recombines TRBV5-1 with TRBJ1-4; possible D gene TRBD1, 5 bases. This TCR was sampled from a man in his 70s with active or convalescent COVID-19. The CDR3 DNA follows: TGCGCCAGCAGCGGGGGAGCCGGAGGGGAAAAACTGTTTTTT. Protein: CASSGGAGGEKLFF.